This entry lists 8 T cell receptor beta chains sequenced from one sample in a study of T-cell memory formation after mild COVID-19. One entry per CDR3 protein, called by TCRdb with MiXCR from the 5' RACE reads. The sample contains 350,000 or so distinct CDR3 sequences, roughly 19% of which appear only once. Sequencing used PBMCs or a T cell subset sorted from them (not recorded which). The receptors were sampled from a man between 18 and 29 years old who had mild COVID-19 (a few samples of this study predate the infection). Cell type and time point are not known.

This clonotype was observed many times. The chain carries TRBV20-1 and TRBJ1-6, with D perhaps matching TRBD1 (5 bases). V lost 4 bases to trimming and J lost 7 bases, with 14 bases between them. Germline CDR1 is DFQATT and CDR2 is SNEGSKA (reference sequence). CDR3 length: 14 residues. The CDR3 protein is CSATAQSGNSPLHF. CDR3 sequence (DNA): TGCAGTGCTACCGCCCAATCAGGGAATTCACCCCTCCACTTT.

The chain joins TRBV20-1 to TRBJ1-1; D is ambiguous. This CDR3 has 13 amino acids. The V gene lost 0 bases and the J gene lost 8 bases, with 13 bases spanning the gap. Germline V lookup: CDR1 DFQATT, CDR2 SNEGSKA (reference sequence). The CDR3 is CSARDIRTEEAFF. Here the CDR3 DNA reads TGCAGTGCTAGAGATATCCGGACGGAGGAAGCTTTCTTT.

On this clonotype itself: Relative to the germline gene, one junction end is altered; a read error may explain this. The J gene is TRBJ2-3, the V gene TRBV7-3; the D gene could be TRBD1 or TRBD2 (5 bases each). The CDR3 has 13 amino acids. The germline V gene has CDR1 SGHTA and CDR2 FQGTGA. The CDR3 region has the DNA TGTGCCAGCAGCCTCCCGGGGCCTTATACGCTGTATTTT. This codes for CASSLPGPYTLYF.

V and J are TRBV12-3 or TRBV12-4 and TRBJ1-1; the match to TRBD1 covers 12 bases. The CDR3 spans 14 residues. The ends lost 7 bases at V and 4 bases at J; junction bases unmatched: 4. DNA for the CDR3: TGTGCCAGCACTCTGGGACAGGGGGCCACTGAAGCTTTCTTT. Its translation is CASTLGQGATEAFF.

V is TRBV7-2 and J is TRBJ1-5, with TRBD1 matching over 7 bases. Germline CDR1 and CDR2: SGHTA and FQGNSA. V dropped 4 bases and J dropped 7; count of bases not matched to a gene: 10. The CDR3 totals 15 residues. The CDR3 sequence is CASSSDRAAHQPQHF. The CDR3 region has the DNA TGTGCCAGCAGCTCTGACAGGGCTGCCCACCAGCCCCAGCATTTT.

V is TRBV4-3 and J is TRBJ2-7; D ambiguous. Germline V gives CDR1 LGHNA, CDR2 YSLEER. V lost 0 bases, J lost 4 bases, and 16 bases lay in between. The CDR3 loop spans 16 amino acids. CDR3 loop: CASSQDPTGELYEQYF. In nucleotides, the CDR3 is TGCGCCAGCAGCCAAGATCCGACTGGAGAGTTGTACGAGCAGTACTTC.

J is TRBJ2-5 and V is TRBV9, with 9 nucleotides matching TRBD2. Germline CDR1 SGDLS, CDR2 YYNGEE. The trim removed 0 bases at V and 2 bases at J, leaving 5 bases unmatched. The length of the CDR3 is 16 residues. The DNA for the CDR3 is TGTGCCAGCAGCGTAGGGGCTAGCGGGGCGCAAGAGACCCAGTACTTC. Amino acids: CASSVGASGAQETQYF. Combining the CDR3 with reference TRBV9 and TRBJ2-5 gives the whole variable domain DSGVTQTPKHLITATGQRVTLRCSPRSGDLSVYWYQQSLDQGLQFLIQYYNGEERAKGNILERFSAQQFPDLHSELNLSSLELGDSALYFCASSVGASGAQETQYFGPGTRLLVL.

This clonotype showed up just a few times. The genes are TRBV6-1 and TRBJ2-5; TRBD1 is a possible D gene (6 bases). Germline lookup yields CDR1 MNHNS and CDR2 SASEGT. Trimming cost V 8 bases and J 2 bases, with 18 bases left between them. This CDR3 contains 15 residues. The CDR3 loop is CASGTGIYWQETQYF. DNA for the CDR3: TGTGCCAGCGGAACAGGGATCTACTGGCAAGAGACCCAGTACTTC.